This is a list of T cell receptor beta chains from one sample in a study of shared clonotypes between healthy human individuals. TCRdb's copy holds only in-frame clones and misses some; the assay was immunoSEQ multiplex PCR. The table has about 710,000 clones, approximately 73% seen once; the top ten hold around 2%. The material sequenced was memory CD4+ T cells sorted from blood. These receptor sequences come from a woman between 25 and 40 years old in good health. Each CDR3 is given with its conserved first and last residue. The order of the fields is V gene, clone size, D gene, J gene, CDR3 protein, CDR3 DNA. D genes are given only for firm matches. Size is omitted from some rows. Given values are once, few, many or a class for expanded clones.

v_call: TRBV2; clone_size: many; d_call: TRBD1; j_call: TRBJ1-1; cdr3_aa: CASSLGTGFLMNTEAFF; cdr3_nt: TGTGCCAGCAGCCTTGGGACAGGGTTCCTTATGAACACTGAAGCTTTCTTT
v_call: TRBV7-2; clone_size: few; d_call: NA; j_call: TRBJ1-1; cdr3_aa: CASSPGHLNTEAFF; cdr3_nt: TGTGCCAGCAGCCCGGGACACCTGAACACTGAAGCTTTCTTT
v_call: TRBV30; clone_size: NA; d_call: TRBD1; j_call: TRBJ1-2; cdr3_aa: CAWSQTGQGNYGYTF; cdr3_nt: TGTGCCTGGAGTCAAACGGGACAGGGGAACTATGGCTACACCTTC
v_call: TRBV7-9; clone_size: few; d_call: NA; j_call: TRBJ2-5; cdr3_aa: CASSLGINQETQYF; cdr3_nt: TGTGCCAGCAGCTTGGGTATAAACCAAGAGACCCAGTACTTC
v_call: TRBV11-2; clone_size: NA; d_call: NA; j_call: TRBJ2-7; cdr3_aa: CASSFSGSYEQYF; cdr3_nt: TGTGCCAGCAGCTTCTCCGGCTCCTACGAGCAGTACTTC
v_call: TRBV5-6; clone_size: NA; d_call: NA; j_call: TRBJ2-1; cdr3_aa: CASSSIGGYNEQFF; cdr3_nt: TGTGCCAGCAGCTCCATTGGGGGGTACAATGAGCAGTTCTTC
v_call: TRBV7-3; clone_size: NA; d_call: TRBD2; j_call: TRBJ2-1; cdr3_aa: CASSRGPSGPYNEQFF; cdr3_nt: TGTGCCAGCAGCAGGGGTCCTAGCGGCCCATACAATGAGCAGTTCTTC
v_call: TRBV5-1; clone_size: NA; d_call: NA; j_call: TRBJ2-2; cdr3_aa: CASTWGDRDTGELFF; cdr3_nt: TGCGCCAGCACTTGGGGGGATCGGGACACCGGGGAGCTGTTTTTT
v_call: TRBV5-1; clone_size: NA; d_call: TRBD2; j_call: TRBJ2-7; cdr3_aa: CASSLLGTSSDEQYF; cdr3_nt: TGCGCCAGCAGCTTGTTGGGGACTAGTTCCGACGAGCAGTACTTC
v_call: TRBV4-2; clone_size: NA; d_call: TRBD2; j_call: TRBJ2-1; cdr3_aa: CASSQEYLAGGQFF; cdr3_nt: TGTGCCAGCAGCCAAGAGTATTTAGCGGGAGGGCAGTTCTTC
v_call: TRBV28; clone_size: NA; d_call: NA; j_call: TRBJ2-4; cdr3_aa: CASKERLALAKNIQYF; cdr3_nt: TGTGCCAGCAAAGAAAGACTTGCGCTAGCCAAAAACATTCAGTACTTC
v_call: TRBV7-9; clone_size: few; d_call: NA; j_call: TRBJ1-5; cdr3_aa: CASSKRENQPQHF; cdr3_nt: TGTGCCAGCAGCAAACGAGAAAATCAGCCCCAGCATTTT
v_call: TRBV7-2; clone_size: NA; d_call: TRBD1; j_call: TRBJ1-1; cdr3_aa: CASSPQGGVTEAFF; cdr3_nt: TGTGCCAGCAGCCCCCAGGGGGGGGTCACTGAAGCTTTCTTT
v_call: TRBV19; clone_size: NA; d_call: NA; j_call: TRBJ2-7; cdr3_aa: CASSINGQTRGEQYF; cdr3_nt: TGTGCCAGTAGTATAAACGGTCAAACGAGGGGCGAGCAGTACTTC
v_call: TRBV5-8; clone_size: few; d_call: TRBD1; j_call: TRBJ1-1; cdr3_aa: CASSFGQGQTEAFF; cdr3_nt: TGTGCCAGCAGCTTTGGACAGGGGCAGACTGAAGCTTTCTTT
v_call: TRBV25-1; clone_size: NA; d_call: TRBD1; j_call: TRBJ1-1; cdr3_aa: CASSDTQGTTEAFF; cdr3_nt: TGTGCCAGCAGTGATACACAGGGGACCACTGAAGCTTTCTTT
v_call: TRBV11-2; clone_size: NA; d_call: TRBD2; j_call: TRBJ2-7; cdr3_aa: CASSRTSGTSSYEQYF; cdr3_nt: TGTGCCAGCAGCCGGACTAGCGGGACGAGCTCCTACGAGCAGTACTTC
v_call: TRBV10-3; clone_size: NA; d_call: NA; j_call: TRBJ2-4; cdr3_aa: CAISVDKNIQYF; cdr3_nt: TGTGCCATCAGTGTGGACAAAAACATTCAGTACTTC
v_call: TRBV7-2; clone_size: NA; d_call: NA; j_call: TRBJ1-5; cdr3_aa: CASSARGADNSPQPQHF; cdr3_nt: TGTGCCAGCAGCGCCCGGGGGGCGGACAATTCACCTCAGCCCCAGCATTTT
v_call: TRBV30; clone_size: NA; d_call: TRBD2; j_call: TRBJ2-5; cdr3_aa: CAWSRGLAGQQETQYF; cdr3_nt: TGTGCCTGGAGCCGTGGACTAGCGGGACAACAAGAGACCCAGTACTTC
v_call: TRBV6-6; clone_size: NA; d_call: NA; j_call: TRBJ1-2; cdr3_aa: CASNLDKDGYTF; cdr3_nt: TGTGCCAGCAACCTCGACAAGGATGGCTACACCTTC
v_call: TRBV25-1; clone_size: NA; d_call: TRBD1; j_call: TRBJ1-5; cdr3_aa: CASRPGQGNQPQHF; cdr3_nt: TGTGCCAGCCGCCCGGGACAGGGGAATCAGCCCCAGCATTTT
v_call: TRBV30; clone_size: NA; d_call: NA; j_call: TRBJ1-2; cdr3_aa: CAWSPWTPNYGYTF; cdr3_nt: TGTGCCTGGAGTCCTTGGACACCAAACTATGGCTACACCTTC
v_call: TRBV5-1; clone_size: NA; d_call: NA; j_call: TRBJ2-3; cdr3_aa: CASSLAHRSSTDTQYF; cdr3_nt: TGCGCCAGCAGCTTGGCGCACCGTTCTAGCACAGATACGCAGTATTTT
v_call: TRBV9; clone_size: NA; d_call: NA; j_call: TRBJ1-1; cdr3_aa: CASSVGTGNTEAFF; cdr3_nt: TGTGCCAGCAGCGTTGGGACGGGGAACACTGAAGCTTTCTTT
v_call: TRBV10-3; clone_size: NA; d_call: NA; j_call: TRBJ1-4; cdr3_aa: CAISEERMILFF; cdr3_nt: TGTGCCATCAGTGAAGAGCGCATGATCCTGTTTTTT
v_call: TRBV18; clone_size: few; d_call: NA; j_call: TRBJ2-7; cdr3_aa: CASSPGQYEQYF; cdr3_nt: TGTGCCAGCTCACCAGGACAGTACGAGCAGTACTTC
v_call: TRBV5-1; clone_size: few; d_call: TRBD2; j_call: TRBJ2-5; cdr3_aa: CASSLARGGPQETQYF; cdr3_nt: TGCGCCAGCAGCTTGGCCCGGGGGGGACCCCAAGAGACCCAGTACTTC
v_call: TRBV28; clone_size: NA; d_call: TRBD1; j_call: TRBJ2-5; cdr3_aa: CATATGGGVETQYF; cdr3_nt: TGTGCCACCGCGACAGGGGGCGGAGTAGAGACCCAGTACTTC
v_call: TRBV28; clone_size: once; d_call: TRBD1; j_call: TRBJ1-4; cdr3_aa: CASSEDTGGREKLFF; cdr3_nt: TGTGCCAGCAGCGAGGACACAGGGGGCCGTGAAAAACTGTTTTTT
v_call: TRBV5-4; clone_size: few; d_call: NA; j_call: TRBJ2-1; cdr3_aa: CASSPARGREVGEQFF; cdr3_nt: TGTGCCAGCAGCCCTGCACGGGGCAGGGAAGTTGGTGAGCAGTTCTTC
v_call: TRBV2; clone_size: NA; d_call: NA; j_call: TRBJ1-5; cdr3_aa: CASQQGVEQPQHF; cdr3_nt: TGTGCCAGCCAACAGGGTGTAGAACAGCCCCAGCATTTT
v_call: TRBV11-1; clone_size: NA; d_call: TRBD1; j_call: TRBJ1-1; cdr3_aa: CASSSFGQGVTSGVF; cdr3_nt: TGTGCCAGCAGCTCGTTTGGACAGGGGGTTACTTCAGGGGTCTTT
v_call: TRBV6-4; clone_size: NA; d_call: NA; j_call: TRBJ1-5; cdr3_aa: CASSWAGPYSNQPQHF; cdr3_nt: TGTGCCAGCAGTTGGGCAGGGCCTTATAGCAATCAGCCCCAGCATTTT
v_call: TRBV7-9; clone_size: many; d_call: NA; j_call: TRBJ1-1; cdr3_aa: CASSLQETTEAFF; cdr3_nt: TGTGCCAGCAGCTTACAGGAGACAACTGAAGCTTTCTTT
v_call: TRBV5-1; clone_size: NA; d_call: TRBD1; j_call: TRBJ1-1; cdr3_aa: CASSSLLPGQGAEAFF; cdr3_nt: TGCGCCAGCAGCTCCCTCCTACCGGGACAGGGTGCTGAAGCTTTCTTT
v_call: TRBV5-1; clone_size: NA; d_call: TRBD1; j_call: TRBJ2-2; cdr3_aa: CASSWGQDGAGELFF; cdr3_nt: TGCGCCAGCAGCTGGGGACAGGATGGGGCCGGGGAGCTGTTTTTT
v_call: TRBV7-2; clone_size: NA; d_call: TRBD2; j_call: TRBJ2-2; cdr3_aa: CASSLGGTSGRMGELFF; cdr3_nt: TGTGCCAGCAGCTTGGGCGGGACTAGCGGGAGGATGGGGGAGCTGTTTTTT
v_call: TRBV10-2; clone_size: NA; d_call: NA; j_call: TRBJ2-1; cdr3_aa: CASRSTEGGEQFF; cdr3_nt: TGCGCCAGCAGATCGACTGAAGGTGGTGAGCAGTTCTTC
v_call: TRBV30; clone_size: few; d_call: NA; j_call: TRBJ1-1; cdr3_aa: CAWKRISEAFF; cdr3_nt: TGTGCCTGGAAAAGGATTTCTGAAGCTTTCTTT
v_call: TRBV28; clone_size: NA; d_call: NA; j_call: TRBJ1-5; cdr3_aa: CASSLGGASSYQPQHF; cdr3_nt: TGTGCCAGCAGTTTGGGTGGGGCCTCATCCTATCAGCCCCAGCATTTT
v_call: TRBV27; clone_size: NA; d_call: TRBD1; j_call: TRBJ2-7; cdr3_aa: CASSWTGRVRSYEQYF; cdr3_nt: TGTGCCAGCAGTTGGACAGGGAGAGTAAGGTCCTACGAGCAGTACTTC
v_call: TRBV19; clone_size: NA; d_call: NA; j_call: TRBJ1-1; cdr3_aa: CASSISGVENTEAFF; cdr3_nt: TGTGCCAGTAGTATCTCCGGGGTAGAGAACACTGAAGCTTTCTTT
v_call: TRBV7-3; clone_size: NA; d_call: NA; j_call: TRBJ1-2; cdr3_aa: CASSPGQQDGYTF; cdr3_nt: TGTGCCAGCAGCCCGGGACAACAGGATGGCTACACCTTC
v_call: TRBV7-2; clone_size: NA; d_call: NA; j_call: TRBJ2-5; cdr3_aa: CASSLPQETQYF; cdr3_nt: TGTGCCAGCAGCTTACCGCAAGAGACCCAGTACTTC
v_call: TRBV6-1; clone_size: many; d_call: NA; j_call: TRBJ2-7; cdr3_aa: CASSLNGVVEQYF; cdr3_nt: TGTGCCAGCAGCCTAAACGGGGTAGTCGAGCAGTACTTC
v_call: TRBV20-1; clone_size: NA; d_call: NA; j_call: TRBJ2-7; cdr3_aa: CSARVNYEQYF; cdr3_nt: TGCAGTGCTAGAGTGAACTACGAGCAGTACTTC
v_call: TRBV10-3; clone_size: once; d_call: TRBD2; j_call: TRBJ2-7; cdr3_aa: CAIRPTSGRSPEQYF; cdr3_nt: TGTGCCATCAGACCGACTAGCGGGAGAAGCCCCGAGCAGTACTTC
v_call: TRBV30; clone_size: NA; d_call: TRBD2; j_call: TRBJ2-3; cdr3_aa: CAWSGTSGTKDTQYF; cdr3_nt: TGTGCCTGGAGTGGGACTAGCGGGACAAAGGATACGCAGTATTTT
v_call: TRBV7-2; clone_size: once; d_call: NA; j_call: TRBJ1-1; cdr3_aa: CASSPQEDTEAFF; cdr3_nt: TGTGCCAGCAGTCCACAGGAGGACACTGAAGCTTTCTTT
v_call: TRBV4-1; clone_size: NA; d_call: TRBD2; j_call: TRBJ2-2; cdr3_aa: CASSRGLAGVDTGELFF; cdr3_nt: TGCGCCAGCAGCCGCGGACTAGCGGGAGTGGACACCGGGGAGCTGTTTTTT
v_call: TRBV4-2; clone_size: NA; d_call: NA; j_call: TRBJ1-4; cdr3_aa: CASSHPEGGANEKLFF; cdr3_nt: TGTGCCAGCAGCCACCCCGAAGGGGGGGCTAATGAAAAACTGTTTTTT
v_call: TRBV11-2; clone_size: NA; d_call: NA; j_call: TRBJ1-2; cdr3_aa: CASSLGFRDTTNYGYTF; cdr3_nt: TGTGCCAGCAGCTTAGGTTTCAGGGATACGACTAACTATGGCTACACCTTC
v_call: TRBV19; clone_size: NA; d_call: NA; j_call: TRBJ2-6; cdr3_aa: CASSRGGGLGANVLTF; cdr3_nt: TGTGCCAGTAGTCGCGGAGGGGGGCTTGGGGCCAACGTCCTGACTTTC